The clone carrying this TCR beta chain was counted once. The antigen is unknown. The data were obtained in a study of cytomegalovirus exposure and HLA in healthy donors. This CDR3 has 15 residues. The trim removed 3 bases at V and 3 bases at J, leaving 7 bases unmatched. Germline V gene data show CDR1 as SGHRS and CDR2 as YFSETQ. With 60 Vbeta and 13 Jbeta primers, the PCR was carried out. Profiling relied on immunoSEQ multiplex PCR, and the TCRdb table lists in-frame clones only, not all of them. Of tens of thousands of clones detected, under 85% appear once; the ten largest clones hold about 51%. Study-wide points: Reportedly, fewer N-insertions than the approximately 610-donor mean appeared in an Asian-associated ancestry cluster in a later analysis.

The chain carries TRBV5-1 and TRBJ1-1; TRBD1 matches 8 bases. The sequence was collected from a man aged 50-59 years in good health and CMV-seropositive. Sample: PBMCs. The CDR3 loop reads CASSSATGAYTEAFF. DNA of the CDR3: TGCGCCAGCAGCTCGGCGACAGGGGCCTACACTGAAGCTTTCTTT.